This T cell receptor (beta chain) was sequenced during a study of blood T cell repertoires in COVID-19. Study background: Italy, Spain and the United States were the sources of the convalescent and acute COVID-19 samples. From T cells, B-cell-depleted T cells, or PBMCs came the material, which was cDNA or gDNA.

The CDR3 extends over 14 amino acids. CDR1 is MNHEY and CDR2 is SVGEGT in the germline V gene. The V gene lost 4 bases and the J gene lost 5 bases, with 14 bases spanning the gap. In the source study's methods: How many nucleated cells were present was estimated from reference gene primer amplification. Profiling relied on immunoSEQ multiplex PCR, and the TCRdb table lists in-frame clones only, not all of them. The V and J calls and clone size are taken from that table; D and trimming were inferred from the DNA. The sample contains over 80,000 clones, around 80% of which appear only once. The sequenced sample consisted of peripheral blood. The chain recombines TRBV6-2 or TRBV6-3 with TRBJ1-1; a weak D match, TRBD1 (6 bases). The sequence was collected from a woman aged 55-69 years with acute or convalescent COVID-19. CDR3 sequence reads: CASSSLQGLTEAFF. DNA of the CDR3: TGTGCCAGCAGTTCGTTACAGGGTTTAACTGAAGCTTTCTTT.